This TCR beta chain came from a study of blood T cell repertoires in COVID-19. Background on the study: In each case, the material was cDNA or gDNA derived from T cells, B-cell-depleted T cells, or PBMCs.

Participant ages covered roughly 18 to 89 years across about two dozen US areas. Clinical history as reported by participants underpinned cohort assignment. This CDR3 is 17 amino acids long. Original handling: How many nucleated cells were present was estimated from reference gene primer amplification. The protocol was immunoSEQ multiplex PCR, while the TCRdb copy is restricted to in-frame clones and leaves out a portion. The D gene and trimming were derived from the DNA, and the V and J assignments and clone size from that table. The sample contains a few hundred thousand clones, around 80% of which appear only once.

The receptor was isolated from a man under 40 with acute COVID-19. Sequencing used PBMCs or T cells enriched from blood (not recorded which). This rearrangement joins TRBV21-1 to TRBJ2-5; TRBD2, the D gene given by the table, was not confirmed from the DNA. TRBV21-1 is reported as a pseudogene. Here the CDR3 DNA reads TGTGCCAGCAGCAAAGGACTAGCGGGAGCGGGGAGGGAGACCCAGTACTTC. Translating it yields CASSKGLAGAGRETQYF.